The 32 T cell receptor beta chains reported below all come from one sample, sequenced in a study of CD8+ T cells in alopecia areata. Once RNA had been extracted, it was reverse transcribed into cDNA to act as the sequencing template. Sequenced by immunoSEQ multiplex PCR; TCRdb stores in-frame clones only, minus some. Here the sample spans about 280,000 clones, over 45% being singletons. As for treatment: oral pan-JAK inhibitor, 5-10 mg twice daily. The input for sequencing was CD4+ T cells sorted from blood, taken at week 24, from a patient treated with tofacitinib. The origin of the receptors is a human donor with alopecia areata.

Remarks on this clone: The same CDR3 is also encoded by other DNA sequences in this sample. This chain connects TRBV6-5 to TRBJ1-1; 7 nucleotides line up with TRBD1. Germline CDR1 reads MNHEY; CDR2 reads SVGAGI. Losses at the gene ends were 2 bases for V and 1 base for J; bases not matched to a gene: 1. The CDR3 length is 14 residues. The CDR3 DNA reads TGTGCCAGCAGTTACCAGGGGGGGAACACTGAAGCTTTCTTT. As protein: CASSYQGGNTEAFF.

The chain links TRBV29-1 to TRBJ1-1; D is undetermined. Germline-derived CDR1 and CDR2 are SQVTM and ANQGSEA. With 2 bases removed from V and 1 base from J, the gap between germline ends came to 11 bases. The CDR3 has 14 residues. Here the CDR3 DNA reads TGCAGCGTTGAATCGCGACGGAAGAACACTGAAGCTTTCTTT. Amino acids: CSVESRRKNTEAFF.

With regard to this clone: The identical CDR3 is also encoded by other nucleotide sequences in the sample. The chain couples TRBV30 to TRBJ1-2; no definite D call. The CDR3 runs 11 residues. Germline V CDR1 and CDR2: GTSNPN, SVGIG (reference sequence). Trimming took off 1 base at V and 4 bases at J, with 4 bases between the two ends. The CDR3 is CAWSGSYGYTF. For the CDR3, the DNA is TGTGCCTGGAGTGGGTCCTATGGCTACACCTTC.

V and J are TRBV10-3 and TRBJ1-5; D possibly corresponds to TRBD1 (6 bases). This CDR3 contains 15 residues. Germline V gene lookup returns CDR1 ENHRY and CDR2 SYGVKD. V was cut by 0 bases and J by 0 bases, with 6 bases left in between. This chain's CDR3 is CAISESDSSNQPQHF. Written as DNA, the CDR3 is TGTGCCATCAGTGAGTCGGACAGTAGCAATCAGCCCCAGCATTTT.

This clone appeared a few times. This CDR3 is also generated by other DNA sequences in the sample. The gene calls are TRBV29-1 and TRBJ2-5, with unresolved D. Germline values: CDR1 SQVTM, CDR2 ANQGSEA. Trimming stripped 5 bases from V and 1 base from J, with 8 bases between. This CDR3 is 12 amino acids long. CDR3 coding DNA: TGCAGCGTTAGGGCAGGCCAAGAGACCCAGTACTTC. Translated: CSVRAGQETQYF. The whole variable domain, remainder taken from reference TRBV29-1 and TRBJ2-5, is SAVISQKPSRDICQRGTSLTIQCQVDSQVTMMFWYRQQPGQSLTLIATANQGSEATYESGFVIDKFPISRPNLTFSTLTVSNMSPEDSSIYLCSVRAGQETQYFGPGTRLLVL.

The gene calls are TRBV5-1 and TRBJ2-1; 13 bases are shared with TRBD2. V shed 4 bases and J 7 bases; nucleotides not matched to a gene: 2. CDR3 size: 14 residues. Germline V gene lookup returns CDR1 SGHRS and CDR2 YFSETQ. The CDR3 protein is CASSLGLAGNEQFF. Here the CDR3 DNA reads TGCGCCAGCAGCCTGGGACTAGCGGGGAATGAGCAGTTCTTC. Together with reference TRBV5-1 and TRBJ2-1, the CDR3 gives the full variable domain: KAGVTQTPRYLIKTRGQQVTLSCSPISGHRSVSWYQQTPGQGLQFLFEYFSETQRNKGNFPGRFSGRQFSNSRSEMNVSTLELGDSALYLCASSLGLAGNEQFFGPGTRLTVL.

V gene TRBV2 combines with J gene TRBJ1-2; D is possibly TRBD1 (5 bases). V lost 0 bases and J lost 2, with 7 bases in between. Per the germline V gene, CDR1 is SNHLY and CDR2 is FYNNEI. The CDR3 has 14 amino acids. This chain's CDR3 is CASSEAGQNYGYTF. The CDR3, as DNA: TGTGCCAGCAGTGAAGCAGGACAAAACTATGGCTACACCTTC. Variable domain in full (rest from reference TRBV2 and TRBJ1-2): EPEVTQTPSHQVTQMGQEVILRCVPISNHLYFYWYRQILGQKVEFLVSFYNNEISEKSEIFDDQFSVERPDGSNFTLKIRSTKLEDSAMYFCASSEAGQNYGYTFGSGTRLTVV.

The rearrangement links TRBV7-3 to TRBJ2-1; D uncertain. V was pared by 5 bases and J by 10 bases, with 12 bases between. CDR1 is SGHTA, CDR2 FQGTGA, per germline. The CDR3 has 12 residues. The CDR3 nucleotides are TGTGCCAGCAGCCCGGGCCCTGGGGAGCAGTTCTTC. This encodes CASSPGPGEQFF.

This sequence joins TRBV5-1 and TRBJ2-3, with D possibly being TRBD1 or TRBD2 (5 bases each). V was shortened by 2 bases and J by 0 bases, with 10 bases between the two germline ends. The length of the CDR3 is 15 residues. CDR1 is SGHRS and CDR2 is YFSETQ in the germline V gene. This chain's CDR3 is CASSLSRGSTDTQYF. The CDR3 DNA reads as TGCGCCAGCAGCTTATCGAGGGGCAGCACAGATACGCAGTATTTT.

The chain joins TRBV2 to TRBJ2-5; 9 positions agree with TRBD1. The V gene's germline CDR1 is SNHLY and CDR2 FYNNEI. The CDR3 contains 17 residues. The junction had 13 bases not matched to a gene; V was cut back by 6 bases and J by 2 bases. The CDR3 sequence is CASRPGQGRPKQETQYF. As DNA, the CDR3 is TGTGCCAGCAGACCGGGACAGGGAAGACCTAAACAAGAGACCCAGTACTTC.

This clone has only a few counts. The CDR3 loop reads CASSRHSEQYF. The DNA for the CDR3 is TGTGCCAGCAGCAGACACTCCGAGCAGTACTTC. This chain joins TRBV28 and TRBJ2-7, with D unresolved. V was pared by 6 bases and J by 6 bases, with 9 bases between. This CDR3 comprises 11 residues. The germline V gene encodes CDR1 MDHEN and CDR2 SYDVKM. Full variable domain (rest looked up from reference TRBV28 and TRBJ2-7): DVKVTQSSRYLVKRTGEKVFLECVQDMDHENMFWYRQDPGLGLRLIYFSYDVKMKEKGDIPEGYSVSREKKERFSLILESASTNQTSMYLCASSRHSEQYFGPGTRLTVT.

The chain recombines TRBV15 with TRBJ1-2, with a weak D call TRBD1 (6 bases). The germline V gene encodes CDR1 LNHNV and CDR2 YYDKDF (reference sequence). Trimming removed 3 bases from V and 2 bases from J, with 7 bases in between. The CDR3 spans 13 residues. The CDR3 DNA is TGTGCCACCAGCAGCGGACAGAACTATGGCTACACCTTC. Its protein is CATSSGQNYGYTF. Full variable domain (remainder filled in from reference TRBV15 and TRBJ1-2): DAMVIQNPRYQVTQFGKPVTLSCSQTLNHNVMYWYQQKSSQAPKLLFHYYDKDFNNEADTPDNFQSRRPNTSFCFLDIRSPGLGDTAMYLCATSSGQNYGYTFGSGTRLTVV.

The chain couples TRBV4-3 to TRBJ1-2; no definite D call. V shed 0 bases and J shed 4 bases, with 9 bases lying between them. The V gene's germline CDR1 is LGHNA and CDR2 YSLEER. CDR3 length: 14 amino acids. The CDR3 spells CASSQEGWSYGYTF. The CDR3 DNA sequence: TGCGCCAGCAGCCAAGAAGGCTGGTCCTATGGCTACACCTTC.

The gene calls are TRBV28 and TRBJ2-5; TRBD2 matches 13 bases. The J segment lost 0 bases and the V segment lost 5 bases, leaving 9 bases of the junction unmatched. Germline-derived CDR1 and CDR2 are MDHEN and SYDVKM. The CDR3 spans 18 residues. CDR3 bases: TGTGCCAGCAGTAGCCCCGGACTAGCGGGGGCCCACCAAGAGACCCAGTACTTC. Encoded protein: CASSSPGLAGAHQETQYF.

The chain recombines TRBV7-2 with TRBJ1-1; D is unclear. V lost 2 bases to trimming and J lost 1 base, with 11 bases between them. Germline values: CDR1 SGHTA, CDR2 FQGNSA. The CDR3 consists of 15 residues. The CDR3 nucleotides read TGTGCCAGCAGCTTACGACAAGTGAAGAACACTGAAGCTTTCTTT. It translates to CASSLRQVKNTEAFF.

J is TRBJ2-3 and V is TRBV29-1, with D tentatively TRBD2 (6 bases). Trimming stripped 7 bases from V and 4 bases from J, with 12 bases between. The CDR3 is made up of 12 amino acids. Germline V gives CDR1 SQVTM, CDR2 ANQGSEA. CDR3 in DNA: TGCAGCGCAGAGGGGAGGTCAGATACGCAGTATTTT. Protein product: CSAEGRSDTQYF.

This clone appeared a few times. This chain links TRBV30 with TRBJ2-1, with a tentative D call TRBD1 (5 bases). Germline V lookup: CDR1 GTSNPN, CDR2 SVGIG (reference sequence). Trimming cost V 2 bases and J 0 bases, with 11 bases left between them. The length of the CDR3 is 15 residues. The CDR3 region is CAWSIHRSSYNEQFF. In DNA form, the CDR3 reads TGTGCCTGGAGTATTCACAGGAGCTCCTACAATGAGCAGTTCTTC.

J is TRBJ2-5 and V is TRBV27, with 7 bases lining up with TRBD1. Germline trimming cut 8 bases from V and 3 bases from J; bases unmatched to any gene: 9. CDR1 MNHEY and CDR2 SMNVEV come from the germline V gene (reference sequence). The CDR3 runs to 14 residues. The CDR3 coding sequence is TGTGCCAGCCGACAGGGAAAGGAGGAAGAGACCCAGTACTTC. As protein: CASRQGKEEETQYF.

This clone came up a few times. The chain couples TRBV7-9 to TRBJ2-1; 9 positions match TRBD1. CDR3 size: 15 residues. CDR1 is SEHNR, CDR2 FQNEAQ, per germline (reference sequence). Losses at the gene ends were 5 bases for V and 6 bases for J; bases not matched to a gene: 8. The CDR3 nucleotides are TGTGCCAGCAGCCTCGGGACAGGGCTAAGCAATGAGCAGTTCTTC. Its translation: CASSLGTGLSNEQFF.

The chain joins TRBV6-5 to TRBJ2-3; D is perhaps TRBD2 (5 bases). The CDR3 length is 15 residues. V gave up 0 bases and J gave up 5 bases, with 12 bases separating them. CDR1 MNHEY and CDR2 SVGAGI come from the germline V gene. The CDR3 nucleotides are TGTGCCAGCAGTTACTCACGGGGAAGAGGAGATACGCAGTATTTT. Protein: CASSYSRGRGDTQYF.

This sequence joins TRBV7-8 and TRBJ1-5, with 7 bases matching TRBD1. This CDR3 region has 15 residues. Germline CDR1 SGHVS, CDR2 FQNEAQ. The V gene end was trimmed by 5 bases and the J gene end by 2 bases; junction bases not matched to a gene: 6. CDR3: CASSEDRTRNQPQHF. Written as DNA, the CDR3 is TGTGCCAGCAGCGAGGACAGGACCCGCAATCAGCCCCAGCATTTT. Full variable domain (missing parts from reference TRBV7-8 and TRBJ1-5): GAGVSQSPRYKVAKRGQDVALRCDPISGHVSLFWYQQALGQGPEFLTYFQNEAQLDKSGLPSDRFFAERPEGSVSTLKIQRTQQEDSAVYLCASSEDRTRNQPQHFGDGTRLSIL.

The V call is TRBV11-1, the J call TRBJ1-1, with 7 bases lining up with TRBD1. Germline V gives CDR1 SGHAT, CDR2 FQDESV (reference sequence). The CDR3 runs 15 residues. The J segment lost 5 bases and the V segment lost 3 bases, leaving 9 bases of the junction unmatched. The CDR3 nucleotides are TGTGCCAGCAGCTTCACAGGGGCCGGGGATACTGAAGCTTTCTTT. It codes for CASSFTGAGDTEAFF.

CDR3 bases: TGTGCCTGGAGCGGGGACCCCCGAAATCAGCCCCAGCATTTT. Protein: CAWSGDPRNQPQHF. The chain combines TRBV30 with TRBJ1-5; a weak D match, TRBD1 (5 bases). The CDR3 has 14 residues. Germline CDR1 GTSNPN, CDR2 SVGIG (reference sequence). Deletions cut 3 bases from V and 4 bases from J, with 13 bases between.

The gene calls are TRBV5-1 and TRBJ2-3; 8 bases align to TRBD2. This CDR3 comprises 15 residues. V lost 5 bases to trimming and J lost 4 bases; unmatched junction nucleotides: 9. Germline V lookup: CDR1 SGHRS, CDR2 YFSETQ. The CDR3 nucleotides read TGCGCCAGCAGTCCGGGACTAGGTGTGTCAGATACGCAGTATTTT. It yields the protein CASSPGLGVSDTQYF.

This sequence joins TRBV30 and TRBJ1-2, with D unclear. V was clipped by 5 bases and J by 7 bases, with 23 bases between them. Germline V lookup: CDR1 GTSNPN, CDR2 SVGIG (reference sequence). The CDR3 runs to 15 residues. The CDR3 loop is CAWGGWSLELVGYTF. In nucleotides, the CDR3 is TGTGCCTGGGGCGGCTGGTCGTTGGAATTAGTTGGCTACACCTTC. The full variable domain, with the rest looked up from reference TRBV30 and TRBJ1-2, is SQTIHQWPATLVQPVGSPLSLECTVEGTSNPNLYWYRQAAGRGLQLLFYSVGIGQISSEVPQNLSASRPQDRQFILSSKKLLLSDSGFYLCAWGGWSLELVGYTFGSGTRLTVV.

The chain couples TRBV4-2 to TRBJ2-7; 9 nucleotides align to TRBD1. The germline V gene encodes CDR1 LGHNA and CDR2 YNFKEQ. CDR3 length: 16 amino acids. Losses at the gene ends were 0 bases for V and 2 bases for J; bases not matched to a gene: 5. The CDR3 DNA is TGTGCCAGCAGCCAAGAAATGGACAGGGGTACCTACGAGCAGTACTTC. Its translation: CASSQEMDRGTYEQYF.

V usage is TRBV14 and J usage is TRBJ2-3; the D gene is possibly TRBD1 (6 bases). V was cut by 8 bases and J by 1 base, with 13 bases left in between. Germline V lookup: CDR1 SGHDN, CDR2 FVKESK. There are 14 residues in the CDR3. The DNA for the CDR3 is TGTGCCAGCGGGACACTCGGAGGCACAGATACGCAGTATTTT. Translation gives CASGTLGGTDTQYF.

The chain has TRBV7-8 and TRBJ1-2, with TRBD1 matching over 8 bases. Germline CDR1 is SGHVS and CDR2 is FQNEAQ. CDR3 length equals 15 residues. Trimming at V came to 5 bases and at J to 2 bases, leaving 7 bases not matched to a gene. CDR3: CASSRRTGHNYGYTF. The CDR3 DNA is TGTGCCAGCAGCCGCCGGACAGGGCACAACTATGGCTACACCTTC.

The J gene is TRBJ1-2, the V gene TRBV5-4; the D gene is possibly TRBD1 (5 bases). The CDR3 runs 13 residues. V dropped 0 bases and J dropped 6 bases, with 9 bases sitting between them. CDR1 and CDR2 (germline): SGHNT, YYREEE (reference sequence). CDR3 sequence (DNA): TGTGCCAGCAGCTTGGTGGGACGGAATGGCTACACCTTC. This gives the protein CASSLVGRNGYTF.

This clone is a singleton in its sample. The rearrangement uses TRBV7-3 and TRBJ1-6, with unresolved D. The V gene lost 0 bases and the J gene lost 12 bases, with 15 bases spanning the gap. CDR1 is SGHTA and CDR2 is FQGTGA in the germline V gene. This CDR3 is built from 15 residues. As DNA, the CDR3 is TGTGCCAGCAGCTTAACGACCGGGTTTGGGGAACCCCTCCACTTT. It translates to CASSLTTGFGEPLHF.

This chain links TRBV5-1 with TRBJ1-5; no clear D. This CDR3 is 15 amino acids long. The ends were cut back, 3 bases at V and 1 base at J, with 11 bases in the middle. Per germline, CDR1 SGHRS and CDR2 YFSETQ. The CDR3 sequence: CASSWDGSSNQPQHF. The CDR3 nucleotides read TGCGCCAGCAGCTGGGATGGGTCCAGCAATCAGCCCCAGCATTTT.

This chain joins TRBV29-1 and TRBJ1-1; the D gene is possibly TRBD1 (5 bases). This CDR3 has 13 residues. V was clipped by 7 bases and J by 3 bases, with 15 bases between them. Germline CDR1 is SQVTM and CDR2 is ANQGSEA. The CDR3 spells CSGKGTGDTEAFF. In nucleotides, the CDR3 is TGCAGCGGAAAAGGGACGGGGGACACTGAAGCTTTCTTT. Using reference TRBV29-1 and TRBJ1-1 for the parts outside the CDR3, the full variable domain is SAVISQKPSRDICQRGTSLTIQCQVDSQVTMMFWYRQQPGQSLTLIATANQGSEATYESGFVIDKFPISRPNLTFSTLTVSNMSPEDSSIYLCSGKGTGDTEAFFGQGTRLTVV.